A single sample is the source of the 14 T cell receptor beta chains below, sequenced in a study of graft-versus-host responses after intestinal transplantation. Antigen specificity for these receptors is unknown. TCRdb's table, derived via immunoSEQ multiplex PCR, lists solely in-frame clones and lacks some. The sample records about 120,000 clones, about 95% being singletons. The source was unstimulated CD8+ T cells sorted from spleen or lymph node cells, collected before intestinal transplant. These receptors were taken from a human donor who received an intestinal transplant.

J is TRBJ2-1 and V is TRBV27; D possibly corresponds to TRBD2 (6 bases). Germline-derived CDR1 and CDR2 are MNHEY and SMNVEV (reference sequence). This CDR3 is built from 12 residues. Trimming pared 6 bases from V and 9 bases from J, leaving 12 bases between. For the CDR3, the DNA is TGTGCCAGCAGCCCTAATAGCGGTGAGCAGTTCTTC. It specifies CASSPNSGEQFF.

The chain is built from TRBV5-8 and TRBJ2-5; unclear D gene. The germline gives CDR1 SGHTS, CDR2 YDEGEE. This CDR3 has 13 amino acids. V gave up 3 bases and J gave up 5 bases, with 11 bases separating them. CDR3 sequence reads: CASSSVGRETQYF. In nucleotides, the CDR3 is TGTGCCAGCAGCTCCGTTGGCCGGGAGACCCAGTACTTC.

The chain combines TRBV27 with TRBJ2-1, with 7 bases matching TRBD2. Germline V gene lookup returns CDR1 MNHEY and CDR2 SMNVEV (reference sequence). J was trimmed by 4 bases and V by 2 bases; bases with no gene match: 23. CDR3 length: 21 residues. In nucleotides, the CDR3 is TGTGCCAGCAGTTTAGCCGCCCCTGGGTATAGGTCGACTAGCAGATACAATGAGCAGTTCTTC. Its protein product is CASSLAAPGYRSTSRYNEQFF.

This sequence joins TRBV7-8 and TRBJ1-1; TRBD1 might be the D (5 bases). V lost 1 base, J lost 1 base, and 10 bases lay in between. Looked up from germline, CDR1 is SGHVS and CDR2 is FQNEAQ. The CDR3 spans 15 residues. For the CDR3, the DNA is TGTGCCAGCAGCTTAGAAATCGGGGGGAACACTGAAGCTTTCTTT. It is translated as CASSLEIGGNTEAFF.

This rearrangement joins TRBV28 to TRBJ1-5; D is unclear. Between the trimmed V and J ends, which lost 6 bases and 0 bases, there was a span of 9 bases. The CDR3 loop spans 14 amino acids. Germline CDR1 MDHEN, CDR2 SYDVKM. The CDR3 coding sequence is TGTGCCAGCAGATTTGGGGATAGCAATCAGCCCCAGCATTTT. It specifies CASRFGDSNQPQHF.

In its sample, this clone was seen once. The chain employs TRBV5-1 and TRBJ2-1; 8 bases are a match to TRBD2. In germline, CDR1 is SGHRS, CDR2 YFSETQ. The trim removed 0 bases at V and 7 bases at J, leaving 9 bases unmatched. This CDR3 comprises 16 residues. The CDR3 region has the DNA TGCGCCAGCAGCTTGGATATCCCCTCGGGGGGGAATGAGCAGTTCTTC. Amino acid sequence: CASSLDIPSGGNEQFF.

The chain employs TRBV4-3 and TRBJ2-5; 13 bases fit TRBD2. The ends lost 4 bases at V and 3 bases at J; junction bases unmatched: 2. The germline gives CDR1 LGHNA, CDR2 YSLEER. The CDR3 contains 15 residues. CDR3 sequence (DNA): TGCGCCAGCAGCCCAGGGACTAGCGGGAAAGAGACCCAGTACTTC. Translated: CASSPGTSGKETQYF.

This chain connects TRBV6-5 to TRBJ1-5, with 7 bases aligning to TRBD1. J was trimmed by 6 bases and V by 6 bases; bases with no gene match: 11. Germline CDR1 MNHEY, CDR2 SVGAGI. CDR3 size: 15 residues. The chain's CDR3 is CASSPTGVGGQPQHF. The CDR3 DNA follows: TGTGCCAGCAGCCCCACAGGGGTAGGCGGTCAGCCCCAGCATTTT.

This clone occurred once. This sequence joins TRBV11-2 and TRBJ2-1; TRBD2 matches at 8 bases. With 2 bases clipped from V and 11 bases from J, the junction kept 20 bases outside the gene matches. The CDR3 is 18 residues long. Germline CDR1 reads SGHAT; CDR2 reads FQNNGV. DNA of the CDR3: TGTGCCAGCAGCTTAAACTCCAATCAGCGGGAGAGGTCCTGGAAGCAGTTCTTC. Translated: CASSLNSNQRERSWKQFF.

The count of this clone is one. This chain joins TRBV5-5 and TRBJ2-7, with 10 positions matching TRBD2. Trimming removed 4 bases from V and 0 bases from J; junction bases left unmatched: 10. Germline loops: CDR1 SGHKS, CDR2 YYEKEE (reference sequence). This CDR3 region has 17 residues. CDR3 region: CASSTQLAGRSSYEQYF. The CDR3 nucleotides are TGTGCCAGCAGCACCCAACTAGCGGGAAGGAGCTCCTACGAGCAGTACTTC.

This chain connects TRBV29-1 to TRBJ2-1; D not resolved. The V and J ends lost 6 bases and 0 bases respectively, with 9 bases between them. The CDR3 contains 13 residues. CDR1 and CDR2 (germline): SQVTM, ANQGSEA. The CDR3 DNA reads TGCAGCGTCCCCCCGAGCTCCTACAATGAGCAGTTCTTC. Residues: CSVPPSSYNEQFF.

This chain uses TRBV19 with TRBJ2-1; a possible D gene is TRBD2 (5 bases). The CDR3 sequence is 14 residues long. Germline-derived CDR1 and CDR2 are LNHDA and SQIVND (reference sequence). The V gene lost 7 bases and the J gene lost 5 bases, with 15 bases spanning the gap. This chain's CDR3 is CASTPEGWDNEQFF. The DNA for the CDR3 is TGTGCCAGTACCCCCGAGGGCTGGGACAATGAGCAGTTCTTC.

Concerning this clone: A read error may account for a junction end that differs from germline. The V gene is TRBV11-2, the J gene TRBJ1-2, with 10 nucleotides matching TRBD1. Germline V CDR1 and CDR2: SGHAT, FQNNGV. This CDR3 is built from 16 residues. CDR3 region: CASNLAIGQGVHGYTF. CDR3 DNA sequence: TGTGCCAGCAACTTAGCGATTGGACAGGGGGTACATGGCTACACCTTC.

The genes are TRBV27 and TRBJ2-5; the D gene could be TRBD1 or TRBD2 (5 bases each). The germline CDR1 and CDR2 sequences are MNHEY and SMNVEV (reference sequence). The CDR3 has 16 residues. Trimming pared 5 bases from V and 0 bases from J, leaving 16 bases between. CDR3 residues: CASSIYTGGYQETQYF. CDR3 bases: TGTGCCAGCAGTATATACACAGGCGGGTACCAAGAGACCCAGTACTTC.